This entry concerns a single TCR beta chain. Per the authors' pipeline: Amplified reference gene primers provided the basis for estimating nucleated cell counts. Method: immunoSEQ multiplex PCR; TCRdb's copy keeps in-frame clones and lacks some. The D gene and trimming were derived from the DNA, and the V and J assignments and clone size from that table. The repertoire holds roughly 35,000 clones, more than 85% seen once, with around 5.5% in the top ten. This specimen belongs to a study of blood T cell repertoires in COVID-19. Study summary: Italy, Spain and the United States were the sources of the convalescent and acute COVID-19 samples. The analysed material was cDNA or gDNA that came from T cells, B-cell-depleted T cells, or PBMCs.

Trimming shortened V by 8 bases and J by 4 bases, and 4 bases separated the two germline ends. Per germline, CDR1 SGHRS and CDR2 YFSETQ. The CDR3 runs to 10 residues. The sequence came from a human donor in a cohort sampled during active COVID-19. Sequencing was performed on peripheral blood. The chain has TRBV5-1 and TRBJ1-5; D remains ambiguous. The chain's CDR3 is CARENQPQHF. DNA for the CDR3: TGCGCCAGAGAGAATCAGCCCCAGCATTTT.